A selection of T cell receptor beta chains follows, all from one sample in a study of tumor-infiltrating lymphocytes in primary liver carcinoma. TCRdb analysed the multiplex PCR reads with MiXCR anew, one entry per CDR3 protein. This sample has about 320,000 distinct CDR3 sequences, with about 62% found just once. The specimen was peripheral blood. The receptors come from a man aged 35 to 55 with primary liver carcinoma and hepatitis B virus infection. CDR3s include the opening cysteine and the closing phenylalanine or tryptophan. The D gene is left open where the match is weak. Expanded clones are given a class, and other clones once, few, many or no size at all.

J gene | D gene | clone size | V gene | CDR3 protein | CDR3 DNA
TRBJ2-1 | . | . | TRBV6-2/TRBV6-3 | CASSRDSYNKQFF | TGTGCCAGCAGCAGGGACTCCTACAATAAGCAGTTCTTC
TRBJ2-1 | TRBD2 | . | TRBV24-1 | CATSDGLAGVNEQFF | TGTGCCACCAGTGACGGCCTAGCGGGAGTCAATGAGCAGTTCTTC
TRBJ2-6 | . | . | TRBV6-2/TRBV6-3 | CASGWTGANVPTF | TGTGCCAGCGGTTGGACTGGGGCCAACGTCCCGACTTTC
TRBJ2-1 | . | many | TRBV12-3/TRBV12-4 | CASSPLGNEQFF | TGTGCCAGCAGCCCACTAGGCAATGAGCAGTTCTTC
TRBJ2-1 | TRBD2 | . | TRBV30 | CARSAGGFYNKQFF | TGTGCCAGATCAGCGGGAGGGTTTTACAATAAGCAGTTCTTC
TRBJ2-2 | . | many | TRBV6-5 | CASSLLANTGELFF | TGTGCCAGCAGTTTACTAGCAAACACCGGGGAGCTGTTTTTT
TRBJ1-4 | . | . | TRBV12-3/TRBV12-4 | CASSIPGTEKLFF | TGTGCCAGCAGTATCCCCGGGACAGAAAAACTGTTTTTT
TRBJ2-3 | . | . | TRBV29-1 | CSAELVGVDTQYF | TGCAGCGCCGAACTAGTGGGAGTAGATACGCAGTATTTT
TRBJ2-7 | . | many | TRBV4-1 | CASSSLGDISYEQYF | TGCGCCAGCAGCTCTCTCGGGGATATCTCCTACGAGCAGTACTTC
TRBJ2-4 | TRBD1 | . | TRBV5-1 | CASSLGQGKDFQYF | TGCGCCAGCAGCTTGGGACAGGGGAAGGACTTTCAGTACTTC
TRBJ2-7 | TRBD2 | few | TRBV5-4 | CASSRGLAGVAYEQYF | TGTGCCAGCAGCAGGGGACTAGCGGGAGTTGCCTACGAGCAGTACTTC
TRBJ2-3 | . | many | TRBV29-1 | CSVAGVGRSDTQYF | TGCAGCGTTGCAGGGGTGGGACGGTCAGATACGCAGTATTTT
TRBJ1-2 | TRBD1 | many | TRBV4-3 | CASSQAGAGGLYGYTF | TGCGCCAGCAGCCAAGCAGGGGCAGGGGGGCTCTATGGCTACACCTTC
TRBJ2-7 | TRBD2 | many | TRBV29-1 | CRPSRDYHEQYF | TGCAGGCCCTCCCGGGACTACCACGAGCAGTACTTC
TRBJ1-2 | . | many | TRBV11-3 | CASTLPRPRLSGYTF | TGTGCCAGCACTCTCCCCCGCCCACGACTATCTGGCTACACCTTC
TRBJ2-3 | TRBD2 | . | TRBV11-2 | CACSRASGSGTDTQYF | TGTGCCTGCAGCCGAGCTAGCGGGAGCGGCACAGATACGCAGTATTTT
TRBJ2-7 | . | . | TRBV12-1 | CASSYSGGPGYEQYF | TGTGCCAGCAGTTACTCAGGGGGCCCCGGATACGAGCAGTACTTC
TRBJ1-2 | . | . | TRBV11-2 | CASGLREYGYTF | TGTGCCAGCGGCTTAAGGGAGTATGGCTACACCTTC
TRBJ1-6 | TRBD1 | . | TRBV5-1 | CTSTLGQDYSPLHF | TGCACCAGCACACTCGGACAGGACTATTCACCCCTCCACTTT
TRBJ1-3 | . | . | TRBV10-1 | CASSEGRIAGNTIYF | TGCGCCAGCAGTGAGGGGAGAATAGCTGGAAACACCATATATTTT
TRBJ2-7 | . | many | TRBV29-1 | CSVEQGRYEQYF | TGCAGCGTTGAGCAGGGGCGGTACGAGCAGTACTTC
TRBJ2-7 | . | . | TRBV11-1 | CVSNANSGPYEQYF | TGTGTCAGCAACGCAAACAGCGGCCCCTACGAGCAGTACTTC
TRBJ1-2 | . | . | TRBV27 | CASSLKGSNYGYTF | TGTGCCAGCAGTTTAAAAGGGTCGAACTATGGCTACACCTTC
TRBJ1-2 | . | . | TRBV28 | CASSPPRIYCYTF | TGTGCCAGCAGTCCACCCCGGATCTATTGCTACACCTTC
TRBJ2-3 | . | . | TRBV7-8 | CAGSSPFQRAGTATDKQYF | TGTGCCGGCAGCTCCCCGTTCCAGCGGGCGGGAACCGCCACAGATAAGCAGTATTTT
TRBJ1-1 | . | . | TRBV5-1 | CTSSFVAGSEAFF | TGCACCAGCAGCTTTGTGGCCGGTAGCGAAGCTTTCTTT
TRBJ2-3 | . | many | TRBV6-6 | CASRLEGPDTQYF | TGTGCCAGCAGACTGGAGGGCCCGGATACGCAGTATTTT
TRBJ2-3 | . | . | TRBV6-5 | CASSYSKPTDTQYF | TGTGCCAGCAGTTACTCGAAGCCCACAGATACGCAGTATTTT
TRBJ2-1 | . | . | TRBV7-9 | CASSHSSVGEQFF | TGTGCCAGCAGCCACTCTAGCGTTGGTGAGCAGTTCTTC
TRBJ1-6 | TRBD1 | . | TRBV5-6 | CASSRDREYAPLHF | TGTGCCAGCAGCCGGGACAGGGAGTACGCACCCCTCCACTTT
TRBJ2-2 | . | many | TRBV4-2 | CASSQDPRGDGTGELFF | TGTGCCAGCAGCCAAGATCCTAGGGGAGACGGAACCGGGGAGCTGTTTTTT
TRBJ1-1 | . | many | TRBV11-1 | CASSLLRGTEAFF | TGTGCCAGCAGCTTACTAAGGGGCACTGAAGCTTTCTTT
TRBJ1-2 | . | . | TRBV28 | CTSSLPSSRGSTF | TGTACCAGCAGTCTCCCGTCATCCAGGGGTAGCACCTTC
TRBJ2-3 | TRBD2 | . | TRBV11-3 | CGSSLGLAGEPGDTQYF | TGTGGCAGCAGCTTAGGACTAGCGGGAGAGCCTGGAGATACACAGTATTTT
TRBJ2-5 | . | . | TRBV29-1 | CNVGPAGEETQYF | TGCAACGTTGGTCCGGCAGGGGAAGAGACCCAGTACTTC
TRBJ2-7 | TRBD1 | . | TRBV11-2 | CASSLGRGLTYEQYF | TGTGCCAGCAGCTTAGGCAGGGGGCTTACCTACGAGCAGTACTTC
TRBJ2-3 | TRBD1 | . | TRBV4-2 | CASSLGQGAYADTQYF | TGTGCCAGCAGCCTCGGGCAGGGGGCTTACGCAGATACGCAGTATTTT
TRBJ2-7 | . | . | TRBV6-1 | CTSTRTGAYEQYF | TGTACGAGCACCCGGACTGGCGCCTATGAGCAGTACTTC
TRBJ2-3 | . | . | TRBV5-6 | CASSLDGGSADTQYF | TGTGCCAGCAGCTTGGATGGCGGGTCCGCAGATACGCAGTATTTT
TRBJ1-3 | . | few | TRBV30 | CAWTSNGGNTIYF | TGTGCCTGGACTAGCAACGGTGGAAACACCATATATTTT
TRBJ1-6 | . | . | TRBV6-6 | CASRGRGNSPLHF | TGTGCCAGCAGAGGACGGGGTAATTCACCCCTCCACTTT
TRBJ2-5 | . | . | TRBV7-9 | CASSPDDNRETQYF | TGTGCCAGCAGCCCGGATGATAACAGAGAGACCCAGTACTTC
TRBJ2-5 | TRBD1 | few | TRBV28 | CASSAGDRGSRETQYF | TGTGCCAGCAGCGCCGGGGACAGGGGGTCTCGAGAGACCCAGTACTTC
TRBJ1-5 | . | few | TRBV30 | CAWSQFDGIDQPQHF | TGTGCCTGGAGCCAATTTGACGGAATTGATCAGCCCCAGCATTTT
TRBJ2-1 | . | many | TRBV29-1 | CSVGGLPYNEQFF | TGCAGCGTTGGGGGTCTCCCCTACAATGAGCAGTTCTTC
TRBJ1-1 | . | few | TRBV7-8 | CASSSPTGPMNTEAFF | TGTGCCAGCAGCTCACCTACAGGGCCGATGAACACTGAAGCTTTCTTT
TRBJ2-1 | . | . | TRBV5-1 | CASSLGQGYKNEQFF | TGCGCCAGCAGCTTGGGGCAGGGCTATAAAAATGAGCAGTTCTTC
TRBJ2-5 | . | . | TRBV12-3/TRBV12-4 | CASSLSVVETQCF | TGTGCCAGCAGTTTGTCAGTGGTCGAGACCCAGTGCTTC
TRBJ2-3 | . | . | TRBV4-3 | CASSPHRGSTDTQYF | TGCGCCAGCAGTCCGCACCGAGGGAGCACAGATACGCAGTATTTT
TRBJ1-1 | . | . | TRBV6-1 | CASSAQTNTEAFF | TGTGCCAGCAGTGCCCAGACGAACACTGAAGCTTTCTTT